Following are 25 T cell receptor beta chains from one sample sequenced in a study of spatial heterogeneity in lung cancer. TCRdb re-called the 5' RACE reads through MiXCR, storing one row per CDR3 protein. The sample lists fewer than 45,000 distinct CDR3 sequences; around 7.1% were seen once. The time point is: sample taken at primary tumor resection. Whole RNA, which was extracted from tumor, nontumor lung tissue or frozen PBMC, was sequenced without any cell sorting. The specimen was PBMCs, collected at surgery. The source of these receptors is a female donor with early-stage non-small cell lung cancer.

There are a few counts of this clonotype. The chain carries TRBV2 and TRBJ2-5; D is undetermined. The CDR3 is 13 residues long. V was shortened by 6 bases and J by 2 bases, with 10 bases between the two germline ends. Germline assignment: CDR1 SNHLY and CDR2 FYNNEI. The CDR3 sequence: CASRGPTQETQYF. As DNA, the CDR3 is TGTGCCAGCAGGGGCCCCACACAAGAGACCCAGTACTTC.

The chain joins TRBV5-6 to TRBJ2-2; D remains unclear. The CDR3 runs 14 residues. Germline CDR1 is SGHDT and CDR2 is YYEEEE. The V and J ends lost 4 bases and 6 bases respectively, with 13 bases between them. The CDR3 protein is CASSRGSLAGELFF. CDR3 in DNA: TGTGCCAGCAGCCGAGGATCCCTTGCCGGGGAGCTGTTTTTT.

This clonotype has just one count. A much larger clone lies one base from this, so it may be a read error. The CDR3 end shows no conserved phenylalanine or tryptophan, and so a read error is likely. The DNA for the CDR3 is TGCAGCGTTGTGGGTGTGATAGGGGGCCATCATCAGCCCCAGCATCTT. The encoded protein is CSVVGVIGGHHQPQHL. V and J are TRBV29-1 and TRBJ1-5; 7 bases align to TRBD1. The CDR3 is 16 amino acids. Trimming removed 4 bases from V and 5 bases from J; junction bases left unmatched: 14. Germline CDR1 SQVTM, CDR2 ANQGSEA.

This clonotype occurred many times. DNA for the CDR3: TGTGCCAGCAGCTTAGGCTTTTTCTTCGGGGAGCTGTTTTTT. It encodes CASSLGFFFGELFF. This sequence joins TRBV7-2 and TRBJ2-2; D uncertain. The germline CDR1 and CDR2 sequences are SGHTA and FQGNSA. Trimming removed 1 base from V and 7 bases from J, with 10 bases in between. This CDR3 is 14 amino acids long.

The genes are TRBV7-2 and TRBJ1-4; D is unresolved. Germline assignment: CDR1 SGHTA and CDR2 FQGNSA. V was cut by 5 bases and J by 0 bases, with 7 bases left in between. CDR3 length equals 14 residues. This chain's CDR3 is CASSATATNEKLFF. The CDR3 DNA reads as TGTGCCAGCAGCGCCACAGCAACTAATGAAAAACTGTTTTTT. Based on the CDR3 plus reference TRBV7-2 and TRBJ1-4, the full variable domain is GAGVSQSPSNKVTEKGKDVELRCDPISGHTALYWYRQSLGQGLEFLIYFQGNSAPDKSGLPSDRFSAERTGGSVSTLTIQRTQQEDSAVYLCASSATATNEKLFFGSGTQLSVL.

This clonotype was observed at least ten times. The V and J genes are TRBV20-1 and TRBJ2-7; D may be TRBD1 (6 bases). This CDR3 region has 15 residues. Trimming shortened V by 6 bases and J by 1 base, and 19 bases separated the two germline ends. The germline gives CDR1 DFQATT, CDR2 SNEGSKA (reference sequence). The CDR3 DNA follows: TGCAGTGCCCCCCCCGACGTGGGGGCGTCCTACGAGCAGTACTTC. Amino acids: CSAPPDVGASYEQYF.

The CDR3 reads CASSSDDRSKISEQYF. CDR3 DNA sequence: TGTGCCAGCAGTTCCGATGACAGGTCAAAGATTAGCGAGCAGTACTTC. The chain links TRBV28 to TRBJ2-7; D perhaps matches TRBD1 (6 bases). The V gene's germline CDR1 is MDHEN and CDR2 SYDVKM. The V end was cut by 4 bases, the J end by 6 bases, with 22 bases between. This CDR3 is built from 16 residues.

This clonotype was observed many times. Relative to the germline gene, one junction end is altered; a read error may explain this. The rearrangement links TRBV12-3 or TRBV12-4 to TRBJ2-1; D is perhaps TRBD1 or TRBD2 (5 bases each). The CDR3 has 13 amino acids. The CDR3 here is CASSLMRGHTRVF. CDR3 DNA: TGTGCCAGCAGTTTAATGAGGGGCCACACTAGGGTCTTC.

V is TRBV7-9 and J is TRBJ1-2; D uncertain. The CDR3 covers 14 residues. Trimming took off 4 bases at V and 0 bases at J, with 9 bases between the two ends. Per germline, CDR1 SEHNR and CDR2 FQNEAQ (reference sequence). As DNA, the CDR3 is TGTGCCAGCAGCTCTGTCGGGGCTAACTATGGCTACACCTTC. It codes for CASSSVGANYGYTF. Complete variable domain (other parts from reference TRBV7-9 and TRBJ1-2): DTGVSQNPRHKITKRGQNVTFRCDPISEHNRLYWYRQTLGQGPEFLTYFQNEAQLEKSRLLSDRFSAERPKGSFSTLEIQRTEQGDSAMYLCASSSVGANYGYTFGSGTRLTVV.

This clonotype came up many times. This chain joins TRBV6-5 and TRBJ1-1; D is uncertain. Trimming shortened V by 8 bases and J by 4 bases, and 17 bases separated the two germline ends. This CDR3 is built from 14 residues. Germline values: CDR1 MNHEY, CDR2 SVGAGI. CDR3: CASCPFERSTEAFF. In DNA form, the CDR3 reads TGTGCCAGCTGCCCCTTTGAGAGAAGCACTGAAGCTTTCTTT.

There are a few counts of this clonotype. The rearrangement links TRBV5-1 to TRBJ2-3; 11 bases agree with TRBD2. The CDR3 extends over 16 amino acids. Germline-derived CDR1 and CDR2 are SGHRS and YFSETQ. V lost 4 bases to trimming and J lost 2 bases; unmatched junction nucleotides: 6. The CDR3 nucleotides are TGCGCCAGCAGCGTAGGGACTAGCGGCCTCACAGATACGCAGTATTTT. This translates into CASSVGTSGLTDTQYF.

This clonotype was counted between two and nine times. This chain links TRBV6-5 with TRBJ2-7; 9 nucleotides align to TRBD1. Germline values: CDR1 MNHEY, CDR2 SVGAGI. V dropped 6 bases and J dropped 2; count of bases not matched to a gene: 5. This CDR3 contains 14 residues. As DNA, the CDR3 is TGTGCCAGCAGGATCCGGGACAGGGCCTACGAGCAGTACTTC. Its translation: CASRIRDRAYEQYF.

This clonotype was found many times. This rearrangement joins TRBV10-1 to TRBJ2-7; 9 nucleotides align to TRBD1. V lost 11 bases and J lost 3; bases outside the gene matches: 14. The CDR3 runs to 15 residues. Germline V gives CDR1 WNHNN, CDR2 SYGVQD (reference sequence). The CDR3 DNA is TGCGCCCTACGGGACAGGGTTACCCCCGACTACGAGCAGTACTTC. Its translation: CALRDRVTPDYEQYF.

This clonotype came up many times. This chain uses TRBV5-5 with TRBJ1-1; 7 bases line up with TRBD1. CDR1 SGHKS and CDR2 YYEKEE come from the germline V gene (reference sequence). Losses at the gene ends were 3 bases for V and 6 bases for J; bases not matched to a gene: 2. This CDR3 region has 12 residues. CDR3 sequence (DNA): TGTGCCAGCAGCTCCGGGACAGCTGAAGCTTTCTTT. This codes for CASSSGTAEAFF.

The V gene is TRBV10-1, the J gene TRBJ1-3; unclear D gene. Trimming took off 8 bases at V and 4 bases at J, with 6 bases between the two ends. The germline V gene encodes CDR1 WNHNN and CDR2 SYGVQD (reference sequence). There are 11 residues in the CDR3. CDR3 nucleotide sequence: TGCGCCAGCGGCGAGGGAAACACCATATATTTT. It codes for CASGEGNTIYF.

This clonotype was picked up many times. The chain employs TRBV12-3 or TRBV12-4 and TRBJ1-5; no clear D. V was clipped by 2 bases and J by 3 bases, with 5 bases between them. This CDR3 has 13 amino acids. The CDR3 region is CASSLRHNQPQHF. CDR3 sequence (DNA): TGTGCCAGCAGTTTAAGGCACAATCAGCCCCAGCATTTT.

In its sample, this clonotype was seen many times. The chain links TRBV5-1 to TRBJ2-7; D uncertain. Trimming removed 0 bases from V and 3 bases from J, with 13 bases in between. In germline, CDR1 is SGHRS, CDR2 YFSETQ. This CDR3 has 15 amino acids. CDR3 DNA: TGCGCCAGCAGCTTGGAGGCCCAGGCCCTCTACGAGCAGTACTTC. Protein sequence: CASSLEAQALYEQYF.

This clonotype was counted at least ten times. The V and J genes are TRBV4-1 and TRBJ1-1; no clear D. CDR3 length: 13 residues. The germline V and J ends were trimmed by 4 bases and 1 base, with 7 bases remaining between them. Per germline, CDR1 MGHRA and CDR2 YSYEKL. This chain's CDR3 is CASSLIENTEAFF. As DNA, the CDR3 is TGCGCCAGCAGCCTTATCGAGAACACTGAAGCTTTCTTT.

This clonotype was counted at least ten times. This sequence joins TRBV6-1 and TRBJ1-5, with TRBD1 as a possible D gene (6 bases). Germline V gene sequence: CDR1 MNHNS, CDR2 SASEGT. The CDR3 consists of 17 residues. Trimming took off 6 bases at V and 2 bases at J, with 20 bases between the two ends. The CDR3 coding sequence is TGTGCCAGCAGACAAAGCAGACAGGCCACCGGCAATCAGCCCCAGCATTTT. Its translation: CASRQSRQATGNQPQHF.

V and J are TRBV5-1 and TRBJ2-7; D is possibly TRBD1 or TRBD2 (5 bases each). Trimming pared 4 bases from V and 2 bases from J, leaving 13 bases between. Per the germline V gene, CDR1 is SGHRS and CDR2 is YFSETQ. The CDR3 runs to 14 residues. CDR3 amino acids: CASSGGRGPYEQYF. As DNA, the CDR3 is TGCGCCAGCAGCGGAGGTAGGGGACCCTACGAGCAGTACTTC.

About this clonotype itself: Being one base from a much bigger clone, this may be a read error. Likely a read error: the CDR3 ends without its conserved phenylalanine or tryptophan. The chain has TRBV11-2 and TRBJ2-5, with 9 nucleotides matching TRBD2. There are 16 residues in the CDR3. Losses at the gene ends were 5 bases for V and 4 bases for J; bases not matched to a gene: 11. Germline assignment: CDR1 SGHAT and CDR2 FQNNGV. The DNA for the CDR3 is TGTGCCAGCAGCCCAGGCGGGGGGGCCCTTGGAGAGACCCAGTACCTC. Its translation: CASSPGGGALGETQYL.

The sample holds many counts of this clonotype. V usage is TRBV2 and J usage is TRBJ2-1; a possible D gene is TRBD2 (5 bases). This CDR3 has 16 residues. Trimming left V 7 bases short and J 0 bases short, with 16 bases between. The germline V gene encodes CDR1 SNHLY and CDR2 FYNNEI. The CDR3 reads CASKGSGFYSYNEQFF. CDR3 nucleotides: TGTGCCAGCAAAGGGAGCGGCTTCTACTCCTACAATGAGCAGTTCTTC.

Many counts were recorded for this clonotype. This sequence joins TRBV7-8 and TRBJ1-2; D remains ambiguous. V lost 5 bases and J lost 0, with 16 bases in between. The CDR3 loop spans 16 amino acids. CDR1 is SGHVS, CDR2 FQNEAQ, per germline. The CDR3 loop is CASSPQTQPSNYGYTF. The CDR3 DNA is TGTGCCAGCAGCCCCCAAACCCAGCCATCTAACTATGGCTACACCTTC.

This clonotype showed up just once. This rearrangement joins TRBV7-2 to TRBJ2-1, with D perhaps TRBD1 or TRBD2 (5 bases each). Trimming removed 1 base from V and 8 bases from J, with 15 bases in between. The germline V gene encodes CDR1 SGHTA and CDR2 FQGNSA. The CDR3 contains 15 residues. The CDR3 here is CASSLVSGRGDEQFF. DNA for the CDR3: TGTGCCAGCAGCTTAGTCTCAGGGAGAGGTGATGAGCAGTTCTTC.

The rearrangement links TRBV7-9 to TRBJ1-1; D not resolved. V was clipped by 4 bases and J by 2 bases, with 20 bases between them. The CDR3 totals 17 residues. Germline-derived CDR1 and CDR2 are SEHNR and FQNEAQ (reference sequence). Here the CDR3 reads CASSSSVGRAYNTEAFF. CDR3 coding DNA: TGTGCCAGCAGCTCTAGCGTCGGGAGGGCTTATAACACTGAAGCTTTCTTT.